This TCR beta chain was captured by sequencing in a study of neoadjuvant anti-PD-1 for oral cavity cancer. Study context: Non-progressing patients received a fourth nivolumab dose near day 43, then surgery on days 50-56. Study-level points and caveats: PBMC Gini-index clonality exceeded responders' in non-responders post-nivolumab.

The repertoire was sequenced with immunoSEQ multiplex PCR; TCRdb's copy has only in-frame clones and lacks some. The table shows about 7,200 clones, with just under 75% occurring only once. Patients had newly diagnosed, untreated stage II-IVA oral cavity squamous cell carcinoma. PBMCs were not maintained or expanded in culture before analysis. This clone was counted between two and nine times. Its cognate antigen is unknown. From germline, CDR1 is GTSNPN and CDR2 SVGIG (reference sequence). V was shortened by 0 bases and J by 8 bases, with 13 bases between the two germline ends. The CDR3 runs 13 residues.

The input for sequencing was PBMCs, taken before nivolumab (anti-PD-1) treatment. V usage is TRBV30 and J usage is TRBJ1-2; D is undetermined. This TCR was sampled from a person between 35 and 79 years old with oral cavity squamous cell carcinoma. Here the CDR3 DNA reads TGTGCCTGGAGTGTTAAAGGGAGCTGGGGCTACACCTTC. Its protein product is CAWSVKGSWGYTF.